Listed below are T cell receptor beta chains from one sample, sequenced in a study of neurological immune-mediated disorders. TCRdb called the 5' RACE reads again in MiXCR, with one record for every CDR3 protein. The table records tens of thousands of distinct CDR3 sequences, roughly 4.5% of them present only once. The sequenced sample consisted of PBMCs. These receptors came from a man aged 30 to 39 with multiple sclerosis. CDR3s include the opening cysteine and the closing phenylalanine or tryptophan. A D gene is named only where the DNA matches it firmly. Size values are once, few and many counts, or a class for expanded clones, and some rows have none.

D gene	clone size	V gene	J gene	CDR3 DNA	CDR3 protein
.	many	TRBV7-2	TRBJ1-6	TGTGCCAGCAGCTGGGGGGATTATAATTCACCCCTCCACTTT	CASSWGDYNSPLHF
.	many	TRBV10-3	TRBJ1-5	TGTGCCATCAGTGAGTCGGTATTTAGCAATCAGCCCCAGCATTTT	CAISESVFSNQPQHF
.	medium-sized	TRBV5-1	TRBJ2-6	TGCGCCAGCAGCAGTACACGGGACTCGGCCAACGTCCTGACTTTC	CASSSTRDSANVLTF
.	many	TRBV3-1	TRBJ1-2	TGTGCCAGCAGCCATCCAGGGATCGATTATGGCTACACCTTC	CASSHPGIDYGYTF
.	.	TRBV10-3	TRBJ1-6	TGTGCCATCAGTGAGTCATTGGATGGGGCTTCCTATAATTCACCCCTCCACTTT	CAISESLDGASYNSPLHF
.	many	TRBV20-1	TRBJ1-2	TGCAGTGCGGCCAGGGCGGCTGGCTACACCTTC	CSAARAAGYTF
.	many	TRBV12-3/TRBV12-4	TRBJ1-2	TGTGCCAGCAGTTTAATTTCAGGGTTTGGCTACACCTTC	CASSLISGFGYTF
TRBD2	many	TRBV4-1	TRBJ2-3	TGCGCCAGCAGCCTTGCGGGGGGCGGCACAGATACGCAGTATTTT	CASSLAGGGTDTQYF
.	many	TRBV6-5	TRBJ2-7	TGTGCCAGCAGACTACTAGCAGGTTTTTCTAACGAGCAGTACTTC	CASRLLAGFSNEQYF
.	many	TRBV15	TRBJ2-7	TGTGCCACCAGCAGAGATCAAATCGGTCGCTACGAGCAGTACTTC	CATSRDQIGRYEQYF
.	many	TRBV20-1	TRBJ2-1	TGCAGTGCCCGGGGACTCTCCTACAATGAGCAGTTCTTC	CSARGLSYNEQFF
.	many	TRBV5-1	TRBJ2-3	TGCGCCAGCAGCTTGCTCCTCAGCACAGATACGCAGTATTTT	CASSLLLSTDTQYF
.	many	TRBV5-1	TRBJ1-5	TGCGCCAGCAGCTTGGAGGGCGACAGTTATCAGCCCCAGCATTTT	CASSLEGDSYQPQHF
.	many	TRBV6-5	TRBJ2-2	TGTGCCAGCAGTTACTCTTTAGGGCGCGGCAGTAACACCGGGGAGCTGTTTTTT	CASSYSLGRGSNTGELFF
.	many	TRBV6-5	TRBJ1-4	TGTGCCAGCAGTTACTTACCTCGGGTTCTCGAGCGCGGTGAAAAACTGTTTTTT	CASSYLPRVLERGEKLFF
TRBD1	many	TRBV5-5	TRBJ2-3	TGTGCCAGCAGATACCCAGGGGGTACGCAGTATTTT	CASRYPGGTQYF
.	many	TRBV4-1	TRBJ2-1	TGCGCCAGCAGCCGGACCGGAGAGCAGTTCTTC	CASSRTGEQFF
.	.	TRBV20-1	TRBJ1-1	TGCAGTGCTAGAGATGACGGAATGAACACTGAAGCTTTCTTT	CSARDDGMNTEAFF
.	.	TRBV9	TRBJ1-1	TGTGCCAGCAGCGTAGGCAAGCTGAACACTGAAGCTTTCTTT	CASSVGKLNTEAFF
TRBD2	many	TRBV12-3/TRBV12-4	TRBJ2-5	TGTGCCAGCAGTTTAATCGGCGGGGGGGCCGGGGAGACCCAGTACTTC	CASSLIGGGAGETQYF
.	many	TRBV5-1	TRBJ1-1	TGCGCCAGCAGCTTGCAAGGGAGGGGCCCTGAAGCTTTCTTT	CASSLQGRGPEAFF
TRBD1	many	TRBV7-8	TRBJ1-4	TGTGCCAGCAGCTTAGGAGACAGGGGGATCGGGAAACTGTTTTTT	CASSLGDRGIGKLFF
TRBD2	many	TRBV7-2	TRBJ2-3	TGTGCCAGCAGCTTCCGAGTCTTAGCGGGGGGCGGAGACACAGATACGCAGTATTTT	CASSFRVLAGGGDTDTQYF
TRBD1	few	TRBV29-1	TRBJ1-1	TGCAGCGTAGGACAGGCGAACACTGAAGCTTTCTTT	CSVGQANTEAFF
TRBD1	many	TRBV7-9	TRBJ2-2	TGTGCCAGCAGCCCGGGACAGGGCCGTCCCGGGGAGCTGTTTTTT	CASSPGQGRPGELFF
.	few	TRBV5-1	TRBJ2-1	TGCGCCAGCAGCTTTACAGACTCAACCTACAATGAGCAGTTCTTC	CASSFTDSTYNEQFF